This entry features one T cell receptor (beta chain) sequence. Its target is not known. Some clones are missing from TCRdb's copy, which holds only in-frame ones; the method was immunoSEQ multiplex PCR. Found here are 100,000 or so clones, about nine tenths of them singletons; the top ten hold 2.6%. Trimming took 3 bases from V and 7 from J; bases not matched to a gene: 6. The length of the CDR3 is 14 residues. From germline, CDR1 is WNHNN and CDR2 SYGVQD (reference sequence). This specimen belongs to a study of siplizumab effects on memory and regulatory T cells. Study conclusions and caveats: Siplizumab significantly lowered the alloreactive sequences that could be traced to unstimulated CD4+ memory cells. Naive T cells appeared more diverse than memory cells and seemed to be major alloresponse contributors. The mean Treg-derived percentage of mappable alloreactive CD4+ clones was 60% to 80% with siplizumab compared with 25% to 30% in controls. Confirmation that proliferating Tregs from siplizumab cultures had suppressive function was not obtained.

The origin of this receptor is a human donor in good health. Some clones in this sample may be carry-over from other donors' samples. The source material was CD4+ T cells sorted from blood. V is TRBV10-1 and J is TRBJ2-1, with 7 bases identical to TRBD2. CDR3 region: CASSDGLDLNEQFF. In DNA, the CDR3 is TGCGCCAGCAGTGACGGACTAGATCTAAATGAGCAGTTCTTC.